The rows below give T cell receptor beta chains drawn from one sample of a study of tumor and adjacent non-tumor tissue in lung cancer. TCRdb recomputed calls from the multiplex PCR reads with MiXCR, one row per CDR3 protein. The sample records about 50,000 distinct CDR3 sequences, around two thirds being singletons. Input material: distant non-tumor lung tissue. The source is a woman aged 60-75 years with non-small cell lung cancer. The CDR3 runs from the conserved cysteine through the conserved F or W.

TRBV20-1,CSASGLWGGEQYF
TRBV4-2,CASSQDLAGGSDTQYF
TRBV11-2,CASSQLTSKNTGELFF
TRBV1,CTLPDTQYF
TRBV6-5,CASSLPQSSYNEQLF
TRBV4-3,CASGQDMSRRYTEAFF
TRBV4-3,CANSQDETGSLGTEAFF
TRBV12-3/TRBV12-4,CARSLENSYNSPLHF
TRBV7-8,CASSSSWGGVNGVSEAFF
TRBV6-2/TRBV6-3,CVSSYTQERANTGELVF
TRBV10-1,CASSSGENDEQYF
TRBV11-3,CASSSVGQGNAFF
TRBV6-6,CASRTSNDGEMFF
TRBV4-3,CSSVTRASTDTQYF
TRBV20-1,CRARATGRDTGELFF
TRBV12-3/TRBV12-4,CVSSFGPIQPQHF
TRBV6-4,CASSPSGSLGNEQFF
TRBV29-1,CSLTVGLGSYNEQFF
TRBV6-2/TRBV6-3,CASSYGGHLGGPETQYF
TRBV11-3,CASSIDSRDAANEKPFF
TRBV7-8,CASIQYQETQYF
TRBV4-3,CAGSRDRNTDAQYF
TRBV4-1,CASSQDQSQPQHF
TRBV11-3,CASSTPGSHTEVFF
TRBV20-1,CSASPSGRTQETQYF
TRBV11-2,CASSLAGDATQYF
TRBV7-2,CASSLQWLNYGYTF
TRBV11-2,CANSLDGHTEAFF
TRBV15,CATSRDLGQGSYGYTF
TRBV28,CASSAQEAISKNIQYF
TRBV5-6,CVSSLGSVPTDTQYF
TRBV6-6,CVSSFDEESSYNSPLYF
TRBV20-1,CSASSWDRQNTEAFF